This entry lists 3 T cell receptor beta chains sequenced from one sample in a study of blood T cells in healthy people across ages. Primed by a sample-barcoded 5' primer and a J-beta primer mix, a second PCR proceeded for roughly 6 to 12 cycles. TCRdb processed the 5' RACE reads anew with MiXCR; each CDR3 protein has one entry. The profile shows about 1.8 million distinct CDR3 sequences, just under 50% of them singletons. The sample comprised blood. The receptor set was obtained from a woman between 40 and 50 years old in good health.

The chain links TRBV11-3 to TRBJ2-1; D not certain. The J call is doubtful: the DNA matches TRBJ2-7 better. Germline V lookup: CDR1 SGHNT, CDR2 YENEEA. This CDR3 has 15 amino acids. The CDR3 bases are TGTGCCAGCAGCTTAGACAGTACCTCCTACAATGAGCAGTACTTC. Its protein is CASSLDSTSYNEQYF.

This clonotype was observed a single time. V and J are TRBV5-1 and TRBJ2-7, with a possible D match to TRBD1 (8 bases). The CDR3 runs 14 residues. Looked up from germline, CDR1 is SGHRS and CDR2 is YFSETQ. V was pared by 4 bases and J by 3 bases, with 14 bases between. The CDR3 region is CASSNYRGGYEQYF. CDR3 nucleotides: TGCGCCAGCAGCAACTACAGGGGGGGCTACGAGCAGTACTTC.

The V call is TRBV20-1, the J call TRBJ2-5, with unresolved D. Deletions cut 5 bases from V and 4 bases from J, with 8 bases between. Germline V gives CDR1 DFQATT, CDR2 SNEGSKA (reference sequence). CDR3 length equals 11 residues. The CDR3 sequence is CSAWGRETQYF. The CDR3 region has the DNA TGCAGTGCTTGGGGAAGAGAGACCCAGTACTTC.